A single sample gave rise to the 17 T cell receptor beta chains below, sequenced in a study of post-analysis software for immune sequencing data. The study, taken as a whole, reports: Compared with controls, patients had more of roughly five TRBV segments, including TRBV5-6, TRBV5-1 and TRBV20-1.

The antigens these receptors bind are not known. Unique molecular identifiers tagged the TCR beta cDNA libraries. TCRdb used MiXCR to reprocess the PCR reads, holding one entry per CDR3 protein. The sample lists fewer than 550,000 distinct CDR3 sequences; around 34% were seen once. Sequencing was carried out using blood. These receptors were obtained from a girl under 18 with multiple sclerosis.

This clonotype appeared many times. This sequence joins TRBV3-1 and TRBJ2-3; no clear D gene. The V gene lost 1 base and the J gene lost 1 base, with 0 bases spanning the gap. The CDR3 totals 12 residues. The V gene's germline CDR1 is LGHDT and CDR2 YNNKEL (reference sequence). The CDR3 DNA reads TGTGCCAGCAGCCAAGGCACAGATACGCAGTATTTT. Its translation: CASSQGTDTQYF.

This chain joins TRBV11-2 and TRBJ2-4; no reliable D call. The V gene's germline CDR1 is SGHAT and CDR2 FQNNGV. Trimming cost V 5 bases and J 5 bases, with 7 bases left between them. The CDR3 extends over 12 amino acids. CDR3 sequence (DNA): TGTGCCAGCAGCGCAACGGAAAACATTCAGTACTTC. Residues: CASSATENIQYF. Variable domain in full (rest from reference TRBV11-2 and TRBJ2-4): EAGVAQSPRYKIIEKRQSVAFWCNPISGHATLYWYQQILGQGPKLLIQFQNNGVVDDSQLPKDRFSAERLKGVDSTLKIQPAKLEDSAVYLCASSATENIQYFGAGTRLSVL.

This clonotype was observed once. CDR3: CASSPSVAVADTQYF. CDR3 in DNA: TGTGCCAGCAGCCCCAGCGTAGCTGTGGCAGATACGCAGTATTTT. The rearrangement uses TRBV7-8 and TRBJ2-3, with unresolved D. Germline values: CDR1 SGHVS, CDR2 FQNEAQ. CDR3 size: 15 residues. V lost 5 bases and J lost 4, with 16 bases in between.

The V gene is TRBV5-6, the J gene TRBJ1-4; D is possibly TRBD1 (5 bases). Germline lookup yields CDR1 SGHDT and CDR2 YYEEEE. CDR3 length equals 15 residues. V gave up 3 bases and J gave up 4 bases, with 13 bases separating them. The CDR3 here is CASSSSARVNEKLFF. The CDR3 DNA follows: TGTGCCAGCAGCTCGTCGGCCAGGGTTAATGAAAAACTGTTTTTT.

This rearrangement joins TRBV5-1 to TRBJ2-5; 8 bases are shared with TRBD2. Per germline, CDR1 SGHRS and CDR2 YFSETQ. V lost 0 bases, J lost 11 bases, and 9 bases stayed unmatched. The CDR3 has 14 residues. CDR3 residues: CASSLVGGGTEQYF. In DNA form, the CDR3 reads TGCGCCAGCAGCTTGGTAGGCGGGGGGACTGAGCAGTACTTC.

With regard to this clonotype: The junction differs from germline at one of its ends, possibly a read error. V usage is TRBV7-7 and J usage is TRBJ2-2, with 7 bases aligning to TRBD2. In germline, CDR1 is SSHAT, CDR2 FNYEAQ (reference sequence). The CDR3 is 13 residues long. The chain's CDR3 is CASSRTSTGELFF. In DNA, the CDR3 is TGTGCTAGCAGCCGGACTAGCACCGGGGAGCTGTTTTTT.

The CDR3 region has the DNA TGCAGTGCTTGGGACTGGGACAATGAGCAGTTCTTC. Amino acids: CSAWDWDNEQFF. The V call is TRBV20-1, the J call TRBJ2-1; the D gene is possibly TRBD2 (6 bases). CDR1 and CDR2 from the germline V gene are DFQATT and SNEGSKA (reference sequence). The V end lost 5 bases, the J end lost 5 bases, and 10 bases lay between the germline ends. This CDR3 is built from 12 residues.

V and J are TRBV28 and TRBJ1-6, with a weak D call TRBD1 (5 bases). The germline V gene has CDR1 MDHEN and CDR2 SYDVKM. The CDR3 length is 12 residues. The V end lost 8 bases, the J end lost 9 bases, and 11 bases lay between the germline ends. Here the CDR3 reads CASWGGVSPLHF. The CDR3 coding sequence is TGTGCCAGCTGGGGGGGAGTTTCACCCCTCCACTTT.

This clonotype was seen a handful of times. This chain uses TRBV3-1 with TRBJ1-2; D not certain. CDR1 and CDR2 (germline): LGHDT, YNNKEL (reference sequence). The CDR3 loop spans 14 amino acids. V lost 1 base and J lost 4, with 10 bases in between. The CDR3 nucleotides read TGTGCCAGCAGCCAAGTTCCGGGAGCCTATGGCTACACCTTC. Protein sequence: CASSQVPGAYGYTF.

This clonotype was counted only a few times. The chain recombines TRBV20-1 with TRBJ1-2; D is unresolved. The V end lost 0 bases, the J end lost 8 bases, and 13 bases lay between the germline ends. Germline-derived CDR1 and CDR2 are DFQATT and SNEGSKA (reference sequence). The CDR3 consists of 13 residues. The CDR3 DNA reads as TGCAGTGCTAGAGATCCCCTAATAAACGGCTACACCTTC. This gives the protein CSARDPLINGYTF.

CDR3 sequence (DNA): TGTGCCAGCAGCGTAGATAGGGCAGATACGCAGTATTTT. Its translation is CASSVDRADTQYF. The genes are TRBV9 and TRBJ2-3; D is ambiguous. The CDR3 extends over 13 amino acids. From germline, CDR1 is SGDLS and CDR2 YYNGEE. With 0 bases removed from V and 4 bases from J, the gap between germline ends came to 6 bases.

The CDR3 protein is CAISDPGTLNTEAFF. Written as DNA, the CDR3 is TGTGCCATCAGTGACCCCGGGACACTGAACACTGAAGCTTTCTTT. The rearrangement uses TRBV10-3 and TRBJ1-1; a weak D match, TRBD1 (6 bases). Trimming cost V 3 bases and J 0 bases, with 11 bases left between them. The germline CDR1 and CDR2 sequences are ENHRY and SYGVKD. This CDR3 comprises 15 residues.

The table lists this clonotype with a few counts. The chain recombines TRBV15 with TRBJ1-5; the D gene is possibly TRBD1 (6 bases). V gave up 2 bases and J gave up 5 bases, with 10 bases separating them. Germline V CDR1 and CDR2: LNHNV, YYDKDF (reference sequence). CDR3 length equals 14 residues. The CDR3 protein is CATSRQGSYQPQHF. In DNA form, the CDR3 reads TGTGCCACCAGCAGACAGGGGTCATATCAGCCCCAGCATTTT.

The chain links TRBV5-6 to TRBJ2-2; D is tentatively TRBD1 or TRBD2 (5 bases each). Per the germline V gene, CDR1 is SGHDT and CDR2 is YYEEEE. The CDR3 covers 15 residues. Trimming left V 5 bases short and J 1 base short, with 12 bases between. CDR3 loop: CASSLIGGNTGELFF. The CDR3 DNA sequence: TGTGCCAGCAGTCTAATTGGGGGGAACACCGGGGAGCTGTTTTTT. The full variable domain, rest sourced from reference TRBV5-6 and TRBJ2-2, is DAGVTQSPTHLIKTRGQQVTLRCSPKSGHDTVSWYQQALGQGPQFIFQYYEEEERQRGNFPDRFSGHQFPNYSSELNVNALLLGDSALYLCASSLIGGNTGELFFGEGSRLTVL.

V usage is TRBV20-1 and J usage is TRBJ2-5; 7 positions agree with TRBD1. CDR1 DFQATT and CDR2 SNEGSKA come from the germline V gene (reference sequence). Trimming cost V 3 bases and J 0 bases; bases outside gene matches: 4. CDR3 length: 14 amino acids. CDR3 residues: CSARRTGHQETQYF. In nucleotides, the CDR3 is TGCAGTGCTAGGAGGACAGGCCACCAAGAGACCCAGTACTTC.

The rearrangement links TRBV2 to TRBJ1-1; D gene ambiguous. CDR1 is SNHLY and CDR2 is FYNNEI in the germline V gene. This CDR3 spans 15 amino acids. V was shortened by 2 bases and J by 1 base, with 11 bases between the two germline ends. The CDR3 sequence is CASSEPPEGNTEAFF. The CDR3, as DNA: TGTGCCAGCAGTGAACCTCCTGAGGGGAACACTGAAGCTTTCTTT. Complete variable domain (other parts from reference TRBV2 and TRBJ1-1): EPEVTQTPSHQVTQMGQEVILRCVPISNHLYFYWYRQILGQKVEFLVSFYNNEISEKSEIFDDQFSVERPDGSNFTLKIRSTKLEDSAMYFCASSEPPEGNTEAFFGQGTRLTVV.

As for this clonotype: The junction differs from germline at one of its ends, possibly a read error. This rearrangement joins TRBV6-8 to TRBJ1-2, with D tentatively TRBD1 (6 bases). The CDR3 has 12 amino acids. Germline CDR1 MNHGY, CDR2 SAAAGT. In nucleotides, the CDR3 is TGTGCCAGCAGTCGGACAGATGATGGCTGCACCTTC. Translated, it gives CASSRTDDGCTF.